The entry that follows covers one T cell receptor (beta chain) sequence. The antigen it binds to is not known. It has no much larger one-base neighbor in the sample; base qualities were not kept. The trim is 5 bases for V and 6 bases for J, with a gap of 17 bases between the germline ends. Measured from the cysteine to the phenylalanine, the CDR3 is 15 residues long. Just the 45-base CDR3 DNA is kept, in frame starting at base 1. CDR1 is given as LNHDA and CDR2 as SQIVND, both from the germline V gene (reference sequence). Libraries were constructed by the immunoSEQ multiplex PCR assay. In most patients, genomic DNA was isolated using the Qiagen DNeasy Blood and Tissue Kit and sent frozen to Adaptive Biotechnologies for TCR sequencing. For most patients, genomic DNA was subjected to high-throughput TCR-beta CDR3 sequencing by Adaptive Biotechnologies. The authors processed their data as follows. TCR sequencing data were retrieved from Adaptive's ImmunoSEQ software for around 19 patients, whereas a few other patients were processed with MiXCR and VDJtools. CD4 versus CD8 sorting errors were corrected by removing sequences found in both subsets at a frequency ratio below 5:1. Because the origin of CDR3 nucleotide sequences shared between donor and recipient could not be assigned, those sequences were removed. At least 2-fold expansion over unstimulated cells and a minimum CFSE-low frequency of 0.002% (template counts) or 0.001% (read counts) were required for clones to be classified as alloreactive. A clone was considered mappable if detected in the sequenced pre-transplant spleen, lymph node, or MLR CFSE-low populations of the donor or recipient. Cumulative frequency of alloreactive clones was calculated as a percentage of all sequences weighted by copy number. In its TCRdb copy, this immuneACCESS table keeps in-frame sequences only and misses some clones. Where compared with another copy, unresolved V genes explain less than half of these, and the others have no known cause. That table furnishes V, J and clone size, whereas the DNA furnished D and trimming. Across this sample there are about 120,000 clones, with just over 90% seen only once. About 0.18% of the sample belongs to the ten largest clones.

The data were taken from a study of graft-versus-host responses after intestinal transplantation (dated by TCRdb to the early 2020s). For the study in its entirety: Multivisceral, liver-intestinal, or isolated intestinal transplants were received by the recipients. Rather than being sequenced by the commercial service, samples from a few later patients were sequenced in-house on an Illumina MiSeq and processed with MiXCR. Of the 20 to 30 intestinal transplant recipients enrolled in the cohort, one of whom was a retransplant, a few patients without pretransplant specimens were excluded. Alloreactive clones were identified by sequencing pre-transplant mixed lymphocyte reaction products and comparing them with unstimulated pre-transplant donor and recipient T cells. Graft-versus-host and host-versus-graft alloreactive T cell clones were tracked in the graft, circulation and bone marrow after intestinal transplantation using bulk TCR-beta CDR3 sequencing. Donor T cell macrochimerism was defined as a peak of at least 4% donor T cells among recipient peripheral blood mononuclear cells. Every recipient was given anti-thymocyte globulin induction, followed by approximately 3 years of maintenance tacrolimus and steroids. General study outcomes and caveats: GvH clones turned up in recipient bone marrow, with some appearing earlier in ileal mucosa or blood, a pattern consistent with an intestinal mucosal origin. Early after transplant, peak levels of circulating GvH clones were found to be associated with declines in HvG clones. In the allografts of patients with donor T cell macrochimerism, GvH to HvG T cell clonal ratios were high. The conclusions were limited by the relatively low number and heterogeneity of the intestinal transplant patients.

This specimen's time point label, per the study, means: cells obtained before transplantation from donor or recipient. CD3+CD4+ and CD3+CD8+ populations were FACS-sorted from unstimulated pre-transplant donor and recipient cells taken from spleen or lymph nodes. The chain is assembled from TRBV19 and TRBJ1-5, with a weak D call of TRBD1 (5 bases match). The clonotype originates from a human donor who received an intestinal transplant. The sample here was unstimulated CD4+ T cells sorted from spleen or lymph node cells, taken before intestinal transplant. This receptor carries the CDR3 CASSAAGRLGQPQHF. The DNA is as follows: TGTGCCAGTAGTGCTGCGGGACGGCTCGGTCAGCCCCAGCATTTT.